One sample yielded the 10 T cell receptor beta chains listed below, sequenced in a study of shared clonotypes between healthy human individuals. TCRdb's table, derived via immunoSEQ multiplex PCR, lists solely in-frame clones and lacks some. The top ten hold roughly 1.5% of the sample, which has around 1 million clones, approximately 80% seen once. The sample comprised memory CD4+ T cells sorted from blood. Noted subset: CD45RA-negative fraction. These receptors were collected from a man aged 18 to 30 in good health.

This chain links TRBV19 with TRBJ2-7; TRBD1 is a possible D gene (5 bases). Germline V gene data show CDR1 as LNHDA and CDR2 as SQIVND (reference sequence). V lost 3 bases and J 4 bases, leaving 16 bases between the germline ends. This CDR3 has 15 residues. This CDR3 is CASSIVRASLYEQYF. Written as DNA, the CDR3 is TGTGCCAGTAGTATTGTCAGGGCTAGTCTGTACGAGCAGTACTTC.

V is TRBV18 and J is TRBJ2-3; TRBD1 aligns across 9 bases. The germline V gene encodes CDR1 KGHSH and CDR2 LQKENI. V trimming: 6 bases; J trimming: 5 bases; junction bases outside the gene matches: 9. CDR3 length: 15 residues. CDR3 protein: CASSRRGQGRDTQYF. CDR3 sequence (DNA): TGTGCCAGCTCGCGGAGGGGACAGGGAAGAGATACGCAGTATTTT.

This clone was counted only a few times. This rearrangement joins TRBV29-1 to TRBJ2-5, with D uncertain. The CDR3 loop spans 12 amino acids. Per the germline V gene, CDR1 is SQVTM and CDR2 is ANQGSEA. V dropped 6 bases and J dropped 5 bases, with 13 bases sitting between them. CDR3 protein: CSVFDSRETQYF. CDR3 DNA: TGCAGCGTCTTTGATTCCAGGGAGACCCAGTACTTC.

This clone was observed a handful of times. The chain employs TRBV10-3 and TRBJ1-6, with 7 bases fitting TRBD1. The J segment lost 4 bases and the V segment lost 3 bases, leaving 3 bases of the junction unmatched. The CDR3 totals 15 residues. Looked up from germline, CDR1 is ENHRY and CDR2 is SYGVKD. The CDR3 is CAISETGQYNSPLHF. The CDR3 DNA reads TGTGCCATCAGTGAAACGGGACAGTATAATTCACCCCTCCACTTT.

This clone was recorded a few times. J is TRBJ1-5 and V is TRBV6-4; a weak D match, TRBD1 (6 bases). The CDR3 is 16 residues long. Germline CDR1 is MRHNA and CDR2 is SNTAGT. The ends were cut back, 6 bases at V and 3 bases at J, with 18 bases in the middle. The CDR3, as DNA: TGTGCCAGCAGGGACAAAAGGGGGGGCGTCAATCAGCCCCAGCATTTT. It codes for CASRDKRGGVNQPQHF.

J is TRBJ2-7 and V is TRBV15, with 9 bases fitting TRBD1. Germline V gene lookup returns CDR1 LNHNV and CDR2 YYDKDF (reference sequence). J gave up 3 bases and V 2 bases, and 5 bases lay outside the gene matches. CDR3 length: 15 residues. The CDR3 nucleotides read TGTGCCACCAGCAGATCGTCGACAGGGGGCTACGAGCAGTACTTC. This codes for CATSRSSTGGYEQYF.

The table lists this clone with a few counts. This rearrangement joins TRBV18 to TRBJ2-3; TRBD2 aligns across 10 bases. CDR1 KGHSH and CDR2 LQKENI come from the germline V gene. J gave up 5 bases and V 2 bases, and 7 bases lay outside the gene matches. The CDR3 runs to 16 residues. CDR3 sequence (DNA): TGTGCCAGCTCACCATATGCAGCGGGAGGGCAAGATACGCAGTATTTT. This encodes CASSPYAAGGQDTQYF.

The rearrangement links TRBV11-3 to TRBJ2-3; D is ambiguous. Germline lookup yields CDR1 SGHNT and CDR2 YENEEA. Between the trimmed V and J ends, which lost 1 base and 6 bases, there was a span of 8 bases. This CDR3 has 13 amino acids. In nucleotides, the CDR3 is TGTGCCAGCAGCTTAGGTGTAGTGGATACGCAGTATTTT. This codes for CASSLGVVDTQYF.

In this sample, this clone turned up once. The chain joins TRBV28 to TRBJ1-2; D ambiguous. The V and J ends lost 5 bases and 9 bases respectively, with 25 bases between them. CDR1 and CDR2 (germline): MDHEN, SYDVKM. CDR3 size: 16 residues. The CDR3 spells CASSLAPRTAYGSYTF. CDR3 sequence (DNA): TGTGCCAGCAGTCTAGCTCCCCGGACGGCTTATGGGAGCTACACCTTC.

Worth noting for this clone: This likely came from a read error, as a far larger clone is one base away. The identical CDR3 is also encoded by other nucleotide sequences in the sample. The chain joins TRBV6-1 to TRBJ2-7; D is unresolved. Germline CDR1 and CDR2: MNHNS and SASEGT. The CDR3 runs 10 residues. Trimming took off 2 bases at V and 4 bases at J, with 0 bases between the two ends. The CDR3 region is CASSEYEQYF. CDR3 in DNA: TGTGCCAGCAGTGAATACGAGCAGTACTTC.